This T cell receptor (beta chain) was obtained from a study of T-cell memory formation after mild COVID-19. Overall study context: Largely, TCR clusters stayed within a single donor.

General study findings and limits: Contracting CD8+ clones were enriched in EMRA, CD4+ mainly in CM and EM. Clones that contracted from day 15 to 85 were balanced CD4/CD8, while later expanders leaned CD4+. Nothing showed for sure that second-wave clones peaking on day 37 were SARS-CoV-2 specific.

MiXCR was run by TCRdb on the 5' RACE reads, yielding one entry per CDR3 protein. This table holds about 150,000 distinct CDR3 sequences, approximately 14% found once. With respect to this clonotype: What it binds is not known.

The ends were cut back, 5 bases at V and 3 bases at J, with 11 bases in the middle. The CDR3 covers 14 residues. Per germline, CDR1 SNHLY and CDR2 FYNNEI. V usage is TRBV2 and J usage is TRBJ1-5; D possibly corresponds to TRBD1 (5 bases). The sequence derives from an adult woman who had mild COVID-19 (a few samples of this study predate the infection). Cell type and time point are not known. Sequenced material: PBMCs or a T cell subset sorted from them (not recorded which). The CDR3 nucleotides are TGTGCCAGCAGTTTGACAGAGGTCAATCAGCCCCAGCATTTT. This encodes CASSLTEVNQPQHF.